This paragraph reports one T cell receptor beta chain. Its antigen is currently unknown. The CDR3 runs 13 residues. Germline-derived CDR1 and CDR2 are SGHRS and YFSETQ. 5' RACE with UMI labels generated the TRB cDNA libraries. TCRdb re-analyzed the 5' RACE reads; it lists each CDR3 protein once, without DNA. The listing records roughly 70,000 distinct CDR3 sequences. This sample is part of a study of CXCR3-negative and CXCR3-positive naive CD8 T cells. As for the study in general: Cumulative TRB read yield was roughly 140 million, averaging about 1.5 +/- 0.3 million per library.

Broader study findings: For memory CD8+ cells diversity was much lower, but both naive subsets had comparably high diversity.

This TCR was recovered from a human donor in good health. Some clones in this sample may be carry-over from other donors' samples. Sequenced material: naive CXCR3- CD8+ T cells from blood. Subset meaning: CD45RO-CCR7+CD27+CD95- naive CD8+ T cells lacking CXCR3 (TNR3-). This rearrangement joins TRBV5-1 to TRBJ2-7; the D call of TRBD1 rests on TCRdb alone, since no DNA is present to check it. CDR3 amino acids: CASSLDVGGEQYF.